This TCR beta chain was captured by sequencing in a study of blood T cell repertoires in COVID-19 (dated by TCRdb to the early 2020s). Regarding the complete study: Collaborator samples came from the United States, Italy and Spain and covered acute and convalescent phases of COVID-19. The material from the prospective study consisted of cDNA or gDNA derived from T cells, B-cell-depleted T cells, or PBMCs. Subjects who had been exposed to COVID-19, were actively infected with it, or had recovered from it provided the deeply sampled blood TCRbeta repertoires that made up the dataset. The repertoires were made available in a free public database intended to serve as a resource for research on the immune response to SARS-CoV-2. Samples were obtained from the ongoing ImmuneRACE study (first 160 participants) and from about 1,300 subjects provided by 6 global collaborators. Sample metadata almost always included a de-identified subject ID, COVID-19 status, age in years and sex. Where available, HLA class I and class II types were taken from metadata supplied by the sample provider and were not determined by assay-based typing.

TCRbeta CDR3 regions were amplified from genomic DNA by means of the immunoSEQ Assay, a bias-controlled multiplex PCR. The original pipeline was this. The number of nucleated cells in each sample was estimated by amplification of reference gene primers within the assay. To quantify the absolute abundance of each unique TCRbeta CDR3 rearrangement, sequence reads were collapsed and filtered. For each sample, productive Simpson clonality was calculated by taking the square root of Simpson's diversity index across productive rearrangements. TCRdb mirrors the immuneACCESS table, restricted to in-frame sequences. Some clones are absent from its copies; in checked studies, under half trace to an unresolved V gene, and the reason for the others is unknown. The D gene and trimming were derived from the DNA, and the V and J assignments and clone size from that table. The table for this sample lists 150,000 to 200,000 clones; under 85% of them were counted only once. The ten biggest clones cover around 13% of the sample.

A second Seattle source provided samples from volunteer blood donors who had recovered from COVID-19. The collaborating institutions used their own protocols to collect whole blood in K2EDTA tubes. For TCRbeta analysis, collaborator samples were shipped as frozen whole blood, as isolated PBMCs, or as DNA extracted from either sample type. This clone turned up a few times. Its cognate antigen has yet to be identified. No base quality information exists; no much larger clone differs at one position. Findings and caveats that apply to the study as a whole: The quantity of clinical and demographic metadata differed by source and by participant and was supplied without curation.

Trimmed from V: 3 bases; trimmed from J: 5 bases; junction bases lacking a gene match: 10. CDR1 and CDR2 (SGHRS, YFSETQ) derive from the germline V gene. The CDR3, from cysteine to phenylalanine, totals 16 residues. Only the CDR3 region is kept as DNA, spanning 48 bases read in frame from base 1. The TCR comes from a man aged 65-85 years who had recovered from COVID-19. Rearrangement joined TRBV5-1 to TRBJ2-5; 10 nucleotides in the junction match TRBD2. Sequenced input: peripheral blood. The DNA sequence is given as TGCGCCAGCAGCTGGGCCCTAGCGGGAGTCTTTGAGACCCAGTACTTC. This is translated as CASSWALAGVFETQYF.